What follows is one T cell receptor beta chain and its context. Original processing methods: Reference gene primer amplification gave estimated nucleated cell counts. Here immunoSEQ multiplex PCR was the method, and the copy in TCRdb shows in-frame clones only, minus some. V, J and clone size are taken as reported in that table, and D and trimming were inferred from the DNA itself. The sample carries over 250,000 clones, about 91% recorded once. This specimen belongs to a study of blood T cell repertoires in COVID-19. About the research overall: Sources were T cells, B-cell-depleted T cells, or PBMCs; the material itself was cDNA or gDNA.

Trimming removed 3 bases from V and 4 bases from J; junction bases left unmatched: 5. The CDR3 totals 15 residues. The germline CDR1 and CDR2 sequences are SGDLS and YYNGEE. The chain has TRBV9 and TRBJ2-2; 8 positions match TRBD1. This sequence originates from a person under 35 with COVID-19, enrolled during active disease. The sequencing input was peripheral blood. The CDR3 loop is CASSAGGKGTGELFF. For the CDR3, the DNA is TGTGCCAGCAGCGCAGGGGGCAAGGGCACCGGGGAGCTGTTTTTT.